The 10 T cell receptor beta chains reported below all come from one sample, sequenced in a study of blood T cell repertoires in COVID-19. Only in-frame clones appear in the TCRdb table, and some are missing; sequencing was by immunoSEQ multiplex PCR. The table shows roughly 100,000 clones, with approximately 89% occurring only once. Sequenced input: peripheral blood. The receptors shown here come from a human donor in a cohort sampled during active COVID-19.

CDR3 residues: CASIKEWGVSGELFF. CDR3 bases: TGTGCCAGCATCAAAGAATGGGGAGTTTCCGGGGAGCTGTTTTTT. The chain carries TRBV7-8 and TRBJ2-2, with D possibly being TRBD2 (5 bases). This CDR3 contains 15 residues. Germline assignment: CDR1 SGHVS and CDR2 FQNEAQ. V was trimmed by 7 bases and J by 6 bases, leaving 18 bases between them. Supplemented by reference TRBV7-8 and TRBJ2-2, the full variable domain reads GAGVSQSPRYKVAKRGQDVALRCDPISGHVSLFWYQQALGQGPEFLTYFQNEAQLDKSGLPSDRFFAERPEGSVSTLKIQRTQQEDSAVYLCASIKEWGVSGELFFGEGSRLTVL.

This chain connects TRBV19 to TRBJ1-5; D is perhaps TRBD1 (5 bases). V was trimmed by 4 bases and J by 3 bases, leaving 10 bases between them. From germline, CDR1 is LNHDA and CDR2 SQIVND (reference sequence). There are 14 residues in the CDR3. CDR3: CASSTQGFNQPQHF. In DNA form, the CDR3 reads TGTGCCAGTAGTACTCAGGGCTTCAATCAGCCCCAGCATTTT. Together with reference TRBV19 and TRBJ1-5, the CDR3 gives the full variable domain: DGGITQSPKYLFRKEGQNVTLSCEQNLNHDAMYWYRQDPGQGLRLIYYSQIVNDFQKGDIAEGYSVSREKKESFPLTVTSAQKNPTAFYLCASSTQGFNQPQHFGDGTRLSIL.

V gene TRBV5-5 combines with J gene TRBJ1-3; tentatively, D is TRBD1 (5 bases). Per the germline V gene, CDR1 is SGHKS and CDR2 is YYEKEE (reference sequence). The CDR3 runs to 15 residues. Trimming stripped 1 base from V and 2 bases from J, with 10 bases between. The CDR3: CASSLKGEAGNTIYF. The CDR3 DNA is TGTGCCAGCAGCTTGAAAGGGGAAGCTGGAAACACCATATATTTT.

The chain recombines TRBV19 with TRBJ1-6, with D possibly matching TRBD1 (6 bases). The V end was cut by 1 base, the J end by 7 bases, with 11 bases between. The CDR3 has 15 amino acids. Germline values: CDR1 LNHDA, CDR2 SQIVND (reference sequence). The CDR3 DNA follows: TGTGCCAGTAGTATAGTCCCCGACAGGAATTCACCCCTCCACTTT. This gives the protein CASSIVPDRNSPLHF.

The chain links TRBV7-2 to TRBJ2-7; 10 nucleotides agree with TRBD1. CDR3 length equals 14 residues. Germline loops: CDR1 SGHTA, CDR2 FQGNSA. J was trimmed by 4 bases and V by 7 bases; bases with no gene match: 7. The CDR3 DNA follows: TGTGCCAGCAACCCGACAGGGGGCTTTTACGAGCAGTACTTC. It yields the protein CASNPTGGFYEQYF. Full variable domain (rest looked up from reference TRBV7-2 and TRBJ2-7): GAGVSQSPSNKVTEKGKDVELRCDPISGHTALYWYRQSLGQGLEFLIYFQGNSAPDKSGLPSDRFSAERTGGSVSTLTIQRTQQEDSAVYLCASNPTGGFYEQYFGPGTRLTVT.

The chain has TRBV11-1 and TRBJ1-6; D uncertain. Germline V gene lookup returns CDR1 SGHAT and CDR2 FQDESV (reference sequence). CDR3 length equals 15 residues. V was cut by 3 bases and J by 5 bases, with 11 bases left in between. CDR3 loop: CASSFDNRDNSPLHF. Written as DNA, the CDR3 is TGTGCCAGCAGCTTTGACAACCGAGATAATTCACCCCTCCACTTT.

The chain carries TRBV4-3 and TRBJ2-2; D call uncertain. This CDR3 has 13 amino acids. Trimming removed 1 base at V and 8 bases at J, with 8 bases between. Germline CDR1 is LGHNA and CDR2 is YSLEER. In nucleotides, the CDR3 is TGCGCCAGCAGCCAAGTAGCCGGGGGGGAGCTGTTTTTT. It codes for CASSQVAGGELFF.

The chain links TRBV19 to TRBJ1-4; 9 bases fit TRBD1. Germline values: CDR1 LNHDA, CDR2 SQIVND (reference sequence). The CDR3 covers 15 residues. The trim removed 5 bases at V and 4 bases at J, leaving 5 bases unmatched. The CDR3 bases are TGTGCCAGTAGTGCAACAGGGGGCGGTAATGAAAAACTGTTTTTT. Its translation: CASSATGGGNEKLFF.

In nucleotides, the CDR3 is TGTGCCAGCAGCTTAGAGTACGGGACTAGCGGGGCTACCGGGGAGCTGTTTTTT. This translates into CASSLEYGTSGATGELFF. The chain employs TRBV7-8 and TRBJ2-2; 13 positions match TRBD2. The CDR3 consists of 18 residues. Germline-derived CDR1 and CDR2 are SGHVS and FQNEAQ. The junction had 7 bases not matched to a gene; V was cut back by 1 base and J by 5 bases.

The table lists this clone with a few counts. The rearrangement links TRBV2 to TRBJ2-1, with D tentatively TRBD1 (5 bases). Germline values: CDR1 SNHLY, CDR2 FYNNEI. The CDR3 runs to 15 residues. With 8 bases removed from V and 1 base from J, the gap between germline ends came to 15 bases. CDR3 sequence reads: CASQSQGISYNEQFF. CDR3 sequence (DNA): TGTGCCAGCCAGAGCCAGGGTATTTCCTACAATGAGCAGTTCTTC.